What follows are 31 T cell receptor beta chains derived from one specimen sequenced in a study of blood T cell repertoires in COVID-19. The protocol was immunoSEQ multiplex PCR, while the TCRdb copy is restricted to in-frame clones and leaves out a portion. The top ten hold approximately 4.5% of the sample, which has about 480,000 clones, approximately 90% seen once. The specimen was peripheral blood. The receptors were sampled from a woman between 25 and 40 years old with acute or convalescent COVID-19.

The rearrangement uses TRBV3-1 (or the pseudogene TRBV3-2) and TRBJ1-2; D is ambiguous. CDR1 and CDR2 (germline): LGHDT, YNNKEL (reference sequence). V gave up 3 bases and J gave up 8 bases, with 13 bases separating them. The CDR3 consists of 13 residues. CDR3 sequence reads: CASSHTGITGYTF. The CDR3 nucleotides are TGTGCCAGCAGCCACACGGGAATAACGGGCTACACCTTC.

This chain connects TRBV7-6 to TRBJ1-3; 8 nucleotides match TRBD1. The CDR3 loop spans 16 amino acids. Germline CDR1 reads SGHVS; CDR2 reads FNYEAQ. The V and J ends lost 4 bases and 0 bases, in that order; junction bases with no gene match: 5. The CDR3 region is CASSSGTGYSGNTIYF. In DNA, the CDR3 is TGTGCCAGCAGCTCTGGGACAGGTTACTCTGGAAACACCATATATTTT.

This chain connects TRBV3-1 (or the pseudogene TRBV3-2) to TRBJ2-5; maybe TRBD2 (6 bases). The CDR3 consists of 15 residues. The V and J ends lost 5 bases and 4 bases respectively, with 17 bases between them. Germline lookup yields CDR1 LGHDT and CDR2 YNNKEL (reference sequence). CDR3 DNA: TGTGCCAGCAGCGAAACGAACAGGCGGGGAGAGACCCAGTACTTC. Its translation: CASSETNRRGETQYF.

For this clone: The sample contains more than one DNA sequence encoding this CDR3. V gene TRBV7-6 combines with J gene TRBJ2-1, with 7 bases matching TRBD2. This CDR3 comprises 15 residues. Trimming removed 1 base from V and 2 bases from J; junction bases left unmatched: 2. Germline CDR1 is SGHVS and CDR2 is FNYEAQ. In nucleotides, the CDR3 is TGTGCCAGCAGCTTAGGGGGAGGGCCCTACAATGAGCAGTTCTTC. Translated, it gives CASSLGGGPYNEQFF.

In this sample, this clone turned up once. The rearrangement joins TRBV28 to TRBJ2-5, with 10 bases matching TRBD2. Germline V gene data show CDR1 as MDHEN and CDR2 as SYDVKM. This CDR3 region has 14 residues. The V and J ends lost 6 bases and 6 bases, in that order; junction bases with no gene match: 7. The CDR3 DNA sequence: TGTGCCAGCAGCTCTAGCGGGGGTTCGCAGACCCAGTACTTC. Protein product: CASSSSGGSQTQYF.

The chain couples TRBV9 to TRBJ2-7; 7 bases are a match to TRBD1. The V gene's germline CDR1 is SGDLS and CDR2 YYNGEE. Losses at the gene ends were 2 bases for V and 3 bases for J; bases not matched to a gene: 8. This CDR3 has 15 amino acids. Here the CDR3 reads CASSVSQGIHYEQYF. The CDR3 DNA sequence: TGTGCCAGCAGCGTCTCACAGGGGATTCACTACGAGCAGTACTTC.

This chain uses TRBV30 with TRBJ1-4; tentatively, D is TRBD1 (5 bases). From germline, CDR1 is GTSNPN and CDR2 SVGIG (reference sequence). V lost 1 base to trimming and J lost 16 bases, with 19 bases between them. The length of the CDR3 is 13 residues. CDR3 region: CAWSATGDFPEFF. For the CDR3, the DNA is TGTGCCTGGAGTGCAACCGGGGACTTCCCAGAGTTTTTT.

The chain links TRBV9 to TRBJ2-5; 8 bases are shared with TRBD2. CDR1 is SGDLS and CDR2 is YYNGEE in the germline V gene. V shed 1 base and J 4 bases; nucleotides not matched to a gene: 6. The CDR3 has 15 residues. In DNA form, the CDR3 reads TGTGCCAGCAGCGTAACTAGCGGCCGACTAGAGACCCAGTACTTC. Protein sequence: CASSVTSGRLETQYF.

The V gene is TRBV5-1, the J gene TRBJ1-1; 7 bases are shared with TRBD1. CDR3 length: 14 amino acids. Germline CDR1 SGHRS, CDR2 YFSETQ. V was clipped by 4 bases and J by 1 base; unmatched bases: 4. CDR3 sequence: CASSRWTGNTEAFF. Here the CDR3 DNA reads TGCGCCAGCAGCAGATGGACAGGGAACACTGAAGCTTTCTTT.

This chain joins TRBV28 and TRBJ2-7; 16 bases line up with TRBD2. This CDR3 has 14 residues. The ends lost 6 bases at V and 9 bases at J; junction bases unmatched: 5. CDR1 MDHEN and CDR2 SYDVKM come from the germline V gene. The DNA for the CDR3 is TGTGCCAGCAGGGGGACTAGCGGGGGGGCTGGGCAGTACTTC. This sequence encodes CASRGTSGGAGQYF.

The CDR3 nucleotides are TGTGCCACCAGCAGAGATCTAGGAGTTCATCAGCCCCAGCATTTT. Its translation: CATSRDLGVHQPQHF. The chain couples TRBV15 to TRBJ1-5, with D unclear. V was clipped by 0 bases and J by 5 bases, with 11 bases between them. The CDR3 covers 15 residues. The germline CDR1 and CDR2 sequences are LNHNV and YYDKDF (reference sequence).

The chain couples TRBV12-2 to TRBJ1-2. TRBV12-2 is given as a pseudogene. CDR3 length: 21 amino acids. CDR3 in DNA: TGTGCAAGTCGCTTATTTCTTGGGGGTCCGGGGGACCAGGGCGTTAGGCATGGCTACACCTTC. Protein product: CASRLFLGGPGDQGVRHGYTF.

The V and J genes are TRBV24-1 and TRBJ2-6; tentatively, D is TRBD1 (7 bases). The CDR3 covers 19 residues. V lost 3 bases, J lost 0 bases, and 17 bases lay in between. Germline lookup yields CDR1 KGHDR and CDR2 SFDVKD. The CDR3 DNA follows: TGTGCCACCAGTGATCCTCCAGGGGGGCAAAGCTCTGGGGCCAACGTCCTGACTTTC. The encoded protein is CATSDPPGGQSSGANVLTF.

The chain carries TRBV12-3 or TRBV12-4 and TRBJ1-5; perhaps TRBD1 as D (6 bases). This CDR3 comprises 13 residues. Between the trimmed V and J ends, which lost 6 bases and 11 bases, there was a span of 17 bases. CDR3 sequence: CASRTGTTASQHF. The CDR3 DNA follows: TGTGCCAGCAGGACAGGTACCACCGCGTCCCAGCATTTT.

The CDR3 here is CASSLTASGNEQFF. The DNA for the CDR3 is TGTGCCAGCAGCTTAACGGCCTCAGGCAATGAGCAGTTCTTC. This chain uses TRBV7-3 with TRBJ2-1, with D unclear. The V end was cut by 0 bases, the J end by 6 bases, with 9 bases between. This CDR3 contains 14 residues. The germline V gene has CDR1 SGHTA and CDR2 FQGTGA.

V is TRBV28 and J is TRBJ2-5; tentatively, D is TRBD2 (6 bases). Between the trimmed V and J ends, which lost 2 bases and 5 bases, there was a span of 12 bases. The CDR3 has 14 amino acids. Germline CDR1 is MDHEN and CDR2 is SYDVKM. The DNA of the CDR3 is TGTGCCAGCAGTTTAGCGGGGACGGGCGAGACCCAGTACTTC. Protein product: CASSLAGTGETQYF. Looking up the rest from reference TRBV28 and TRBJ2-5 gives the full variable domain: DVKVTQSSRYLVKRTGEKVFLECVQDMDHENMFWYRQDPGLGLRLIYFSYDVKMKEKGDIPEGYSVSREKKERFSLILESASTNQTSMYLCASSLAGTGETQYFGPGTRLLVL.

The chain employs TRBV19 and TRBJ2-1; 8 bases agree with TRBD1. The CDR3 runs 14 residues. V lost 6 bases to trimming and J lost 7 bases; unmatched junction nucleotides: 8. Germline V lookup: CDR1 LNHDA, CDR2 SQIVND (reference sequence). CDR3 sequence (DNA): TGTGCCAGTAGAAACAGGGGGTACATAAATGAGCAGTTCTTC. Translation: CASRNRGYINEQFF. The variable domain in full, with the rest retrieved from reference TRBV19 and TRBJ2-1, is DGGITQSPKYLFRKEGQNVTLSCEQNLNHDAMYWYRQDPGQGLRLIYYSQIVNDFQKGDIAEGYSVSREKKESFPLTVTSAQKNPTAFYLCASRNRGYINEQFFGPGTRLTVL.

The chain is built from TRBV7-9 and TRBJ1-6; TRBD1 aligns across 10 bases. Trimming removed 5 bases from V and 8 bases from J; junction bases left unmatched: 15. Germline V gene sequence: CDR1 SEHNR, CDR2 FQNEAQ (reference sequence). The length of the CDR3 is 18 residues. The CDR3 here is CASSLGRDRGFYDSPLHF. The CDR3 nucleotides are TGTGCCAGCAGCCTGGGGCGGGACAGGGGATTTTATGATTCACCCCTCCACTTT.

This rearrangement joins TRBV3-1 (or the pseudogene TRBV3-2) to TRBJ1-1; TRBD1 matches at 11 bases. Germline V lookup: CDR1 LGHDT, CDR2 YNNKEL (reference sequence). The ends lost 3 bases at V and 2 bases at J; junction bases unmatched: 20. The CDR3 length is 21 residues. The CDR3 bases are TGTGCCAGCAGCCATCTAACCCCCGTCTTGGGACAGGGGGTCATAAACACTGAAGCTTTCTTT. Its protein is CASSHLTPVLGQGVINTEAFF.

This chain uses TRBV30 with TRBJ1-5; TRBD1 might be the D (6 bases). This CDR3 spans 13 amino acids. The V gene lost 6 bases and the J gene lost 8 bases, with 17 bases spanning the gap. Germline CDR1 GTSNPN, CDR2 SVGIG (reference sequence). DNA of the CDR3: TGTGCCTGCTCAACAGGGTCCACTGAGCCCCAGCATTTT. Translated: CACSTGSTEPQHF.

This sequence joins TRBV6-1 and TRBJ2-7; 9 bases map to TRBD1. This CDR3 has 17 residues. CDR1 is MNHNS, CDR2 SASEGT, per germline. After removal of 2 bases from V and 3 bases from J, the junction contained 11 bases not matched to a gene. CDR3 region: CASSELAPGQGNYEQYF. DNA for the CDR3: TGTGCCAGCAGTGAACTTGCGCCGGGACAGGGTAACTACGAGCAGTACTTC.

This sequence joins TRBV15 and TRBJ2-7; 9 bases align to TRBD2. The CDR3 has 17 residues. V was clipped by 0 bases and J by 1 base; unmatched bases: 7. The germline V gene encodes CDR1 LNHNV and CDR2 YYDKDF (reference sequence). The CDR3 DNA reads as TGTGCCACCAGCAGAGATCGGGTGAGCGGGGGGTCCTACGAGCAGTACTTC. Amino acids: CATSRDRVSGGSYEQYF.

This clone has more than one count but fewer than ten. V is TRBV9 and J is TRBJ2-1, with TRBD2 matching 9 bases. The CDR3 is 19 amino acids. Trimming removed 10 bases from V and 7 bases from J; junction bases left unmatched: 27. Germline V lookup: CDR1 SGDLS, CDR2 YYNGEE. CDR3 sequence (DNA): TGTGCCCGCCGCGTCGCCCGGGGGCGGGGGGGCCCGGGTTCGAATGAGCAGTTCTTC. It codes for CARRVARGRGGPGSNEQFF.

CDR3 amino acids: CARETGDYTDTQYF. In DNA, the CDR3 is TGTGCCAGAGAGACAGGGGATTACACAGATACGCAGTATTTT. The rearrangement joins TRBV2 to TRBJ2-3; 8 bases are a match to TRBD1. CDR1 and CDR2 from the germline V gene are SNHLY and FYNNEI. Unmatched junction bases numbered 7, after V lost 9 bases and J lost 2 bases. This CDR3 contains 14 residues.

The chain combines TRBV15 with TRBJ1-5, with TRBD1 matching 8 bases. J lost 1 base, V lost 2 bases, and 10 bases had no gene match. This CDR3 is 18 amino acids long. The germline V gene encodes CDR1 LNHNV and CDR2 YYDKDF (reference sequence). Here the CDR3 DNA reads TGTGCCACCAGCAGAACCTCTCCAGGGGGCTTAAGCAATCAGCCCCAGCATTTT. As protein: CATSRTSPGGLSNQPQHF.

J is TRBJ2-2 and V is TRBV25-1; D may be TRBD1 (7 bases). This CDR3 is built from 16 residues. V lost 6 bases and J lost 4, with 18 bases in between. In germline, CDR1 is MGHDK, CDR2 SYGVNS. The CDR3 region has the DNA TGTGCCAGCAGCAAAGGGGGCGGGGAGTTCACCGGGGAGCTGTTTTTT. Amino acid sequence: CASSKGGGEFTGELFF.

The chain uses TRBV28 and TRBJ1-4; no clear D gene. The germline V and J ends were trimmed by 6 bases and 0 bases, with 11 bases remaining between them. This CDR3 spans 15 amino acids. Germline CDR1 is MDHEN and CDR2 is SYDVKM. The CDR3 loop is CASRLFTATNEKLFF. As DNA, the CDR3 is TGTGCCAGCAGGCTATTTACCGCAACTAATGAAAAACTGTTTTTT.

V gene TRBV5-4 combines with J gene TRBJ2-3, with D uncertain. Germline values: CDR1 SGHNT, CDR2 YYREEE (reference sequence). This CDR3 is 11 amino acids long. The V end lost 4 bases, the J end lost 5 bases, and 5 bases lay between the germline ends. The DNA of the CDR3 is TGTGCCAGCAGCGAGTTAGATACGCAGTATTTT. It encodes CASSELDTQYF.

This chain uses TRBV4-2 with TRBJ1-2; D perhaps matches TRBD1 (6 bases). CDR3 length: 11 residues. Trimming removed 6 bases from V and 6 bases from J, with 8 bases in between. Looked up from germline, CDR1 is LGHNA and CDR2 is YNFKEQ. CDR3 in DNA: TGTGCCAGCAGGGAGGGGGATGGCTACACCTTC. It translates to CASREGDGYTF.

This chain uses TRBV10-3 with TRBJ2-7; 10 bases line up with TRBD2. This CDR3 contains 15 residues. J gave up 2 bases and V 0 bases, and 1 base lay outside the gene matches. Germline CDR1 ENHRY, CDR2 SYGVKD. The CDR3 sequence is CAISESTSGAYEQYF. The CDR3, as DNA: TGTGCCATCAGTGAGTCTACTAGCGGGGCCTACGAGCAGTACTTC.

The chain joins TRBV10-2 to TRBJ2-5, with TRBD1 matching over 10 bases. The CDR3 consists of 14 residues. Germline-derived CDR1 and CDR2 are WSHSY and SAAADI. V dropped 5 bases and J dropped 5; count of bases not matched to a gene: 5. The CDR3 DNA reads as TGCGCCAGCAGTAAGACAGGGGGCATGGAGACCCAGTACTTC. It encodes CASSKTGGMETQYF.